This T cell receptor (beta chain) was sequenced during a study of response to subunit inactivated influenza vaccine. In its sample, this clonotype was seen many times. Its antigen is not known. Study observations and caveats: Authors suggested seasonal influenza vaccinations each recruit few new T cells.

TCRdb independently ran MiXCR on the RT-PCR reads; one entry per CDR3 protein. The sample records about 520,000 distinct CDR3 sequences, around 7.9% being singletons. CDR1 and CDR2 (germline): SGHRS, YFSETQ. This CDR3 is 14 amino acids long. V lost 0 bases and J lost 5, with 12 bases in between. This sequence originates from a man in his fifties or sixties who received an inactivated influenza vaccine. Sequencing used PBMCs from blood, obtained around 25 months after vaccination. This rearrangement joins TRBV5-1 to TRBJ2-7; weak D call: TRBD1 (6 bases). CDR3 residues: CASSLATGWDEQYF. The CDR3 DNA follows: TGCGCCAGCAGCTTGGCTACAGGGTGGGACGAGCAGTACTTC.